Included here is one TCR beta chain sequence, with context. This entry comes from a study of shared T cell receptors in the human thymus. Trimming stripped 5 bases from V and 0 bases from J, with 17 bases between. CDR3 size: 17 residues. Germline V gives CDR1 MDHEN, CDR2 SYDVKM. TCRdb keeps only in-frame clones here, not all; method: immunoSEQ multiplex PCR. The sample lists some 700,000 clones, 70% to 90% seen once, with about 0.0098% in the top ten. These records were also assigned to another study, of human thymus T cells.

This rearrangement joins TRBV28 to TRBJ1-3; no clear D gene. The source is a girl under three years old with a congenital heart defect. The sequenced sample was thymocytes. In DNA form, the CDR3 reads TGTGCCAGCAGTCCCCCTCCCGATTTAGACTCTGGAAACACCATATATTTT. It translates to CASSPPPDLDSGNTIYF.